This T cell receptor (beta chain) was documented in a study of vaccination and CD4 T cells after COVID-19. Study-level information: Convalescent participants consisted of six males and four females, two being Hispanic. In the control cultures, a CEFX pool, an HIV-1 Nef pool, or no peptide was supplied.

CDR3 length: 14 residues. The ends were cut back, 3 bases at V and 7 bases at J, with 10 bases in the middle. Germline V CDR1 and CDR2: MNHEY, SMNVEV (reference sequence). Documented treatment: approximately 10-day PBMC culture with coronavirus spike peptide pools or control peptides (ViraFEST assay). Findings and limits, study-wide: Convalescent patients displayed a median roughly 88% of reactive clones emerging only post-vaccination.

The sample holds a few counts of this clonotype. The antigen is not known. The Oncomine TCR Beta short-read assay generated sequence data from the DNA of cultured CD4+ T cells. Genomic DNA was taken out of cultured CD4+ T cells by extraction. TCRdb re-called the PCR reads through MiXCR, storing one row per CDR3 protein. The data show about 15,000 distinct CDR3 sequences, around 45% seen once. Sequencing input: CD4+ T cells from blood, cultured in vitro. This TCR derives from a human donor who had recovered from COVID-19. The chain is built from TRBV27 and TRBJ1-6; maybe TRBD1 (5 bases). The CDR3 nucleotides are TGTGCCAGCAGTTTGGCAGGGATAAATTCACCCCTCCACTTT. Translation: CASSLAGINSPLHF.